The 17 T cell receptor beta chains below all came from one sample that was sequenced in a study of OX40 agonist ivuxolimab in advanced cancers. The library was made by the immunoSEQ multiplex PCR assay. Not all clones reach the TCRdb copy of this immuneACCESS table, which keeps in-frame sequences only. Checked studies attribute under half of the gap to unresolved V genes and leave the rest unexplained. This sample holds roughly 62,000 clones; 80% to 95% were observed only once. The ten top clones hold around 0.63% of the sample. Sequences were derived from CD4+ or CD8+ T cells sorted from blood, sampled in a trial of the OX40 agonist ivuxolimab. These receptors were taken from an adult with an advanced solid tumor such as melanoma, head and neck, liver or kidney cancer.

The CDR3 sequence is CASSSPGLAGVDEQFF. CDR3 nucleotide sequence: TGTGCCAGCAGCTCCCCGGGGCTAGCGGGAGTTGACGAGCAGTTCTTC. V and J are TRBV7-9 and TRBJ2-1; 10 bases are shared with TRBD2. The J segment lost 10 bases and the V segment lost 4 bases, leaving 13 bases of the junction unmatched. The germline CDR1 and CDR2 sequences are SEHNR and FQNEAQ (reference sequence). The CDR3 loop spans 16 amino acids.

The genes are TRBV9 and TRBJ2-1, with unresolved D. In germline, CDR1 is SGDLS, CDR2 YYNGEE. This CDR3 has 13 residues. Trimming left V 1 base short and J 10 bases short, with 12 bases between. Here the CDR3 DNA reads TGTGCCAGCAGCGTATACCCTAAGGGAGAGCAGTTCTTC. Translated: CASSVYPKGEQFF.

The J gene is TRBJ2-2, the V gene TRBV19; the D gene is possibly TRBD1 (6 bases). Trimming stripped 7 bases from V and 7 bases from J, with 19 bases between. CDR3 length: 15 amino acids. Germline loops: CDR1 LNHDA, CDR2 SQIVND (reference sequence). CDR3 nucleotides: TGTGCCAGTACCGCTACAGGGCATGGGGGCGGGGAGCTGTTTTTT. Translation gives CASTATGHGGGELFF.

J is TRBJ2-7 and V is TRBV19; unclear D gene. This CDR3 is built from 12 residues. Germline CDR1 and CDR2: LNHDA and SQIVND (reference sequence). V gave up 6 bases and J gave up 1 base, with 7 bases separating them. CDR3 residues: CASRSSSYEQYF. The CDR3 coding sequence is TGTGCCAGTAGATCGTCTTCCTACGAGCAGTACTTC.

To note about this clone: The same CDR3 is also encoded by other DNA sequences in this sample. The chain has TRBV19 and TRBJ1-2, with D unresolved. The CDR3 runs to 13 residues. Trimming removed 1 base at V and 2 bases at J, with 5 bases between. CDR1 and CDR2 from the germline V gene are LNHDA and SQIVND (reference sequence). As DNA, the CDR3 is TGTGCCAGTAGTATAGGCGGGAACTATGGCTACACCTTC. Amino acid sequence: CASSIGGNYGYTF.

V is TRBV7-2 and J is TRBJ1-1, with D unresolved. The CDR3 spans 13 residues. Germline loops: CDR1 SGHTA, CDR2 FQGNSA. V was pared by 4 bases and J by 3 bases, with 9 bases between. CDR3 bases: TGTGCCAGCAGCTCACAAGAGGACACTGAAGCTTTCTTT. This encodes CASSSQEDTEAFF.

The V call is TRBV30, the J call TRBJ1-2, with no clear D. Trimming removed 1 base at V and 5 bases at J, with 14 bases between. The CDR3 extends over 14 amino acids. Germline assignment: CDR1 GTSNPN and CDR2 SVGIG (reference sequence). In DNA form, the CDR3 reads TGTGCCTGGAGTGCTACCCACCCTAGTTATGGCTACACCTTC. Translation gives CAWSATHPSYGYTF.

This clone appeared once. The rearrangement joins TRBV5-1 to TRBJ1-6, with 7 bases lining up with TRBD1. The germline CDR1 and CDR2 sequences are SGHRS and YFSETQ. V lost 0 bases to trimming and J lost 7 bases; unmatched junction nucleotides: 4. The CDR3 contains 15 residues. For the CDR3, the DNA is TGCGCCAGCAGCTTGGACAGGGGCGGGAATTCACCCCTCCACTTT. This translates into CASSLDRGGNSPLHF.

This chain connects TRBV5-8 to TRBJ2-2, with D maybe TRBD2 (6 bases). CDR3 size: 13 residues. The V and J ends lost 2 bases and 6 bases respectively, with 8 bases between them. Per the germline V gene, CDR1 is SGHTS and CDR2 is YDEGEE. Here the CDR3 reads CASSFRESGELFF. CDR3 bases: TGTGCCAGCAGCTTTCGGGAGTCCGGGGAGCTGTTTTTT.

As DNA, the CDR3 is TGCGCCAGCAGCTTGGACGGGGGGGACACTGAAGCTTTCTTT. This encodes CASSLDGGDTEAFF. The J gene is TRBJ1-1, the V gene TRBV5-1; weak D call: TRBD1 (5 bases). Trimming pared 0 bases from V and 3 bases from J, leaving 9 bases between. The germline CDR1 and CDR2 sequences are SGHRS and YFSETQ. The CDR3 sequence is 14 residues long.

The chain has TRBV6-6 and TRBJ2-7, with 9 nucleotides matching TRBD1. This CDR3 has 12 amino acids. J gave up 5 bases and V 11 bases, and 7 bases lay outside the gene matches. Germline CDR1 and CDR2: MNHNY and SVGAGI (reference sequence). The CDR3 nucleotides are TGTGCCGCACGGGACAGGGTGGACGAGCAGTACTTC. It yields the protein CAARDRVDEQYF.

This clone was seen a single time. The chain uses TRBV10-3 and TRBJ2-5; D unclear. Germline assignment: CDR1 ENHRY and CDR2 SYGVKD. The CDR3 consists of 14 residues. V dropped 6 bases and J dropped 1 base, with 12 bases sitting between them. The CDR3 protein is CAIRGSGVQETQYF. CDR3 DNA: TGTGCCATCAGGGGGTCTGGGGTCCAAGAGACCCAGTACTTC.

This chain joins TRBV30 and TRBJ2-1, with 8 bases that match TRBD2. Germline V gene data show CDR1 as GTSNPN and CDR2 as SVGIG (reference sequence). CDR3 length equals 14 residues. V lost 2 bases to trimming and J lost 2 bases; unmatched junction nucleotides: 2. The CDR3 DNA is TGTGCCTGGAGTCGGGAGGGTCCCTACAATGAGCAGTTCTTC. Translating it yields CAWSREGPYNEQFF.

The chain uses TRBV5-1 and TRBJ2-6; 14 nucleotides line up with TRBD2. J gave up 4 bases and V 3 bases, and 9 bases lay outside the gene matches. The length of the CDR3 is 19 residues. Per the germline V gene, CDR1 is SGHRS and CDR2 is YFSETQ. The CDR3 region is CASSWAGGTSGRGANVLTF. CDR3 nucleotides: TGCGCCAGCAGCTGGGCCGGCGGGACTAGCGGGAGAGGGGCCAACGTCCTGACTTTC.

DNA for the CDR3: TGTGCCACCAGCAGGCAGGGGGTCGTTGGAAACACCATATATTTT. Translation: CATSRQGVVGNTIYF. V and J are TRBV15 and TRBJ1-3, with TRBD1 identical over 7 bases. In germline, CDR1 is LNHNV, CDR2 YYDKDF (reference sequence). This CDR3 region has 15 residues. J lost 3 bases, V lost 3 bases, and 5 bases had no gene match.

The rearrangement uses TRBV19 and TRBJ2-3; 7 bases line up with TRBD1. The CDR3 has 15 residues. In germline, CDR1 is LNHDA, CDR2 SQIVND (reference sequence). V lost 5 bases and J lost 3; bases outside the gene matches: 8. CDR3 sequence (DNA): TGTGCCAGTAGTCCAACAGGGGTGCAAACAGATACGCAGTATTTT. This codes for CASSPTGVQTDTQYF.

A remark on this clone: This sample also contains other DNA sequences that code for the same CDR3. CDR3 coding DNA: TGTGCCAGCAGCGTGGGGACAGGTGGTTATGAGCAGTTCTTC. Residues: CASSVGTGGYEQFF. The chain joins TRBV9 to TRBJ2-1; 8 positions agree with TRBD1. With V trimmed by 2 bases and J by 8 bases, 6 bases remained unmatched. The CDR3 extends over 14 amino acids. Germline-derived CDR1 and CDR2 are SGDLS and YYNGEE. The whole variable domain, filled in from reference TRBV9 and TRBJ2-1, reads DSGVTQTPKHLITATGQRVTLRCSPRSGDLSVYWYQQSLDQGLQFLIQYYNGEERAKGNILERFSAQQFPDLHSELNLSSLELGDSALYFCASSVGTGGYEQFFGPGTRLTVL.